These T cell receptor beta chains were read from a single sample in a study of T cells after yellow fever vaccination. TCRdb re-called the 5' RACE reads with MiXCR, one entry per CDR3 protein. The sample records roughly 400,000 distinct CDR3 sequences, about 17% being singletons. Source: PBMCs, taken before the yellow fever booster vaccination. Source of these receptors: a man aged 18 to 29 who received the YFV17D yellow fever vaccine. Both conserved end residues are part of each CDR3. The D gene is left open where the match is weak. Some rows have no size entry. The others give once, few or many, or a class for an expanded clone.

>TRBJ2-4|TRBV5-6|-|-|14
TGTGCCAGCAGCTCTTCGGGGACGGTCGACATTCAGTACTTC
CASSSSGTVDIQYF
>TRBJ2-4|TRBV6-2/TRBV6-3|-|TRBD1|16
TGTGCCAGCAGTAAGCCGGGACAGGGGGCTAGATACATTCAGTACTTC
CASSKPGQGARYIQYF
>TRBJ1-4|TRBV7-9|many|TRBD1|15
TGTGCCAGCAGCCCGACACAGGGGGGATTTGAAAAACTGTTTTTT
CASSPTQGGFEKLFF
>TRBJ2-1|TRBV13|many|-|16
TGTGCCAGCAGCCTAGTGAAAAGCGACAGATACAATGAGCAGTTCTTC
CASSLVKSDRYNEQFF
>TRBJ2-3|TRBV5-6|-|-|14
TGTGCCAGCAGCTTTGGGGGTGGTCAAGATACGCAGTATTTT
CASSFGGGQDTQYF
>TRBJ2-7|TRBV30|-|-|13
TGTGCCTGGAGTGTAGGGATTTCCTACGAGCAGTACTTC
CAWSVGISYEQYF
>TRBJ1-5|TRBV27|-|-|15
TGTGCCAGCAGTTTTCTCTGGCTTAGCAATCAGCCCCAGCATTTT
CASSFLWLSNQPQHF
>TRBJ1-4|TRBV5-1|few|-|14
TGCGCCAGCAGCTTGACATCTGCTAATGAAAAACTGTTTTTT
CASSLTSANEKLFF
>TRBJ1-2|TRBV4-2|-|-|16
TGTGCCAGCAGCCAAGATTGGTCCACAGGGCCCTATGGCTACACCTTC
CASSQDWSTGPYGYTF
>TRBJ2-6|TRBV12-3/TRBV12-4|-|TRBD2|17
TGTGCCAGCAGCCCACTAGCGGGGGGGCTGGGGGCCAACGTCCTGACTTTC
CASSPLAGGLGANVLTF
>TRBJ2-5|TRBV5-1|few|-|15
TGCGCCAGCAGCTTGGATACAGGGCCCCAAGAGACCCAGTACTTC
CASSLDTGPQETQYF
>TRBJ1-2|TRBV6-5|many|-|15
TGTGCCAGCAGTTCCCGGGGGACGGCGGGAAGGAGCTACACCTTC
CASSSRGTAGRSYTF
>TRBJ2-3|TRBV29-1|few|-|16
TGCAGCGTTGAGGGTCTGAAAGGGGGGAGCACAGATACGCAGTATTTT
CSVEGLKGGSTDTQYF
>TRBJ2-2|TRBV20-1|-|TRBD2|16
TGCAGTGCTCGAAGAACTAGCGGGGAGAACACCGGGGAGCTGTTTTTT
CSARRTSGENTGELFF
>TRBJ1-2|TRBV2|-|-|12
TGTGCCAGCAGGAGGACAGAAGATGGCTACACCTTC
CASRRTEDGYTF
>TRBJ2-4|TRBV29-1|many|-|12
TGCAGCGTTGCGTACGGGGGTAACATTCAGTACTTC
CSVAYGGNIQYF